This entry features one TCR beta chain sequence. The entry originates in a study of cytomegalovirus exposure and HLA in healthy donors. The study ran its PCR with 60 Vbeta and 13 Jbeta primers. The repertoire was sequenced with immunoSEQ multiplex PCR; TCRdb's copy has only in-frame clones and lacks some. The repertoire holds fewer than 200,000 clones, with roughly three quarters as singletons. The junction had 11 bases not matched to a gene; V was cut back by 4 bases and J by 6 bases. The CDR3 totals 15 residues. CDR1 is GTSNPN, CDR2 SVGIG, per germline (reference sequence). The TCR was taken from a man aged 55-75 years in good health and CMV-seronegative. The rearrangement joins TRBV30 to TRBJ2-3; TRBD2 agrees at 9 bases. Material: PBMCs. The CDR3 DNA reads as TGTGCCTGGACCAGATTTGCGGGAGGGCGGGATACGCAGTATTTT. This translates into CAWTRFAGGRDTQYF.